This is a list of T cell receptor beta chains from one sample in a study of blood T cell repertoires in COVID-19. Here immunoSEQ multiplex PCR was the method, and the copy in TCRdb shows in-frame clones only, minus some. The profile shows 300,000 to 350,000 clones, approximately 85% of them singletons. The sample comprised PBMCs or T cells enriched from blood (not recorded which). All receptors derive from a man aged 25-45 years who had recovered from COVID-19. CDR3s include the opening cysteine and the closing phenylalanine or tryptophan. Each record gives: clone size, V gene, D gene, J gene, CDR3 protein, CDR3 DNA. The D gene is left open where the match is weak. Not all rows give a size; the values are once, few, many and, for expanded clones, a class.

clone size: NA
V gene: TRBV27
D gene: NA
J gene: TRBJ1-6
CDR3 protein: CASKLAAQGSPPLHF
CDR3 DNA: TGTGCCAGCAAATTAGCCGCCCAGGGTTCGCCACCCCTCCACTTT

clone size: NA
V gene: TRBV6-6
D gene: NA
J gene: TRBJ1-5
CDR3 protein: CASSYLAGEQPQHF
CDR3 DNA: TGTGCCAGCAGTTACCTGGCAGGGGAGCAGCCCCAGCATTTT

clone size: few
V gene: TRBV5-1
D gene: TRBD1
J gene: TRBJ1-3
CDR3 protein: CASQTGDGNTIYF
CDR3 DNA: TGCGCCAGCCAGACAGGGGATGGAAACACCATATATTTT

clone size: NA
V gene: TRBV7-9
D gene: TRBD1
J gene: TRBJ2-7
CDR3 protein: CASSFQDRGQEQYF
CDR3 DNA: TGTGCCAGCAGCTTCCAGGACAGGGGGCAAGAGCAGTACTTC

clone size: NA
V gene: TRBV27
D gene: NA
J gene: TRBJ2-4
CDR3 protein: CASSSPATRGLAKNIQYF
CDR3 DNA: TGTGCCAGCAGTTCGCCCGCTACCCGGGGATTAGCCAAAAACATTCAGTACTTC

clone size: NA
V gene: TRBV6-2/TRBV6-3
D gene: NA
J gene: TRBJ1-2
CDR3 protein: CASGQGQYGYTF
CDR3 DNA: TGTGCCAGCGGCCAGGGGCAATATGGCTACACCTTC

clone size: NA
V gene: TRBV7-2
D gene: NA
J gene: TRBJ1-1
CDR3 protein: CASSVGPYGDTEAFF
CDR3 DNA: TGTGCCAGCAGTGTTGGGCCTTACGGGGACACTGAAGCTTTCTTT

clone size: once
V gene: TRBV2
D gene: TRBD1
J gene: TRBJ1-2
CDR3 protein: CASSFRTGRLNYGYTF
CDR3 DNA: TGTGCCAGCAGTTTTAGGACAGGTCGACTTAACTATGGCTACACCTTC

clone size: once
V gene: TRBV4-2
D gene: TRBD2
J gene: TRBJ2-1
CDR3 protein: CASSLVAGGPEDNEQFF
CDR3 DNA: TGTGCCAGCAGCCTCGTAGCGGGGGGGCCGGAGGACAATGAGCAGTTCTTC

clone size: NA
V gene: TRBV7-8
D gene: NA
J gene: TRBJ2-7
CDR3 protein: CASSLGRDYEQYF
CDR3 DNA: TGTGCCAGCAGCTTAGGGAGAGACTACGAGCAGTACTTC

clone size: NA
V gene: TRBV12-3/TRBV12-4
D gene: NA
J gene: TRBJ1-2
CDR3 protein: CASSLWPEDGYTF
CDR3 DNA: TGTGCCAGCAGTTTATGGCCGGAGGATGGCTACACCTTC

clone size: NA
V gene: TRBV20-1
D gene: TRBD1
J gene: TRBJ1-1
CDR3 protein: CSARGDSEAFF
CDR3 DNA: TGCAGTGCTAGAGGGGACAGTGAAGCTTTCTTT

clone size: NA
V gene: TRBV30
D gene: TRBD1
J gene: TRBJ1-4
CDR3 protein: CAWARDRVNEKLFF
CDR3 DNA: TGTGCCTGGGCTCGGGACAGGGTAAATGAAAAACTGTTTTTT

clone size: NA
V gene: TRBV30
D gene: TRBD1
J gene: TRBJ1-6
CDR3 protein: CAWISGGGNSPLHF
CDR3 DNA: TGTGCCTGGATCTCAGGGGGTGGCAATTCACCCCTCCACTTT

clone size: NA
V gene: TRBV19
D gene: TRBD1
J gene: TRBJ1-2
CDR3 protein: CASSIGTGINYGYTF
CDR3 DNA: TGTGCCAGTAGTATCGGGACAGGGATTAACTATGGCTACACCTTC

clone size: NA
V gene: TRBV9
D gene: NA
J gene: TRBJ2-7
CDR3 protein: CASSVGGSSSYEQYF
CDR3 DNA: TGTGCCAGCAGCGTAGGAGGCAGCAGCTCCTACGAGCAGTACTTC

clone size: NA
V gene: TRBV6-5
D gene: NA
J gene: TRBJ1-2
CDR3 protein: CASSRDKNYGYTF
CDR3 DNA: TGTGCCAGCAGCCGCGACAAAAACTATGGCTACACCTTC

clone size: NA
V gene: TRBV21-1
D gene: NA
J gene: TRBJ2-7
CDR3 protein: CASSGGTGEYEQYF
CDR3 DNA: TGTGCCAGCAGCGGGGGGACAGGGGAGTACGAGCAGTACTTC

clone size: NA
V gene: TRBV4-2
D gene: TRBD1
J gene: TRBJ1-6
CDR3 protein: CASSLDRVGNSPLHF
CDR3 DNA: TGTGCCAGCAGCCTTGACAGGGTGGGCAATTCACCCCTCCACTTT